One TCR beta chain is described in this entry. The sample belongs to a study of CD8 T cells in Susac syndrome. The CDR3 is made up of 16 amino acids. Germline values: CDR1 LNHNV, CDR2 YYDKDF (reference sequence). The J segment lost 3 bases and the V segment lost 0 bases, leaving 7 bases of the junction unmatched. With random hexamers, 0.5 to 1 ug RNA was reverse transcribed. The TCR beta CDR3 was amplified by immunoSEQ multiplex PCR across 54 Vbeta, 13 Jbeta. TCRdb reanalysed the immunoSEQ multiplex PCR reads using MiXCR and keeps one entry per CDR3 protein. The data hold around 180,000 distinct CDR3 sequences, with 85% to 95% observed a single time. CD8+ and CD4+ blood T cells underwent TCR beta sequencing. Treatment-naive patients with stable or active relapsing-remitting disease were the multiple sclerosis controls. Bulk CD8+ and CD4+ cells came from magnetic negative isolation; CD8+ TEMRA by FACS.

The receptor was isolated from a human donor with multiple sclerosis. This sequence joins TRBV15 and TRBJ2-7, with 8 nucleotides matching TRBD2. The sample consisted of CD8+ T cells from PBMCs. CDR3 residues: CATSRDWSGGGYEQYF. The CDR3 nucleotides read TGTGCCACCAGCAGAGATTGGTCCGGGGGGGGCTACGAGCAGTACTTC. The full variable domain, in which reference TRBV15 and TRBJ2-7 provide the parts outside the CDR3, is DAMVIQNPRYQVTQFGKPVTLSCSQTLNHNVMYWYQQKSSQAPKLLFHYYDKDFNNEADTPDNFQSRRPNTSFCFLDIRSPGLGDTAMYLCATSRDWSGGGYEQYFGPGTRLTVT.